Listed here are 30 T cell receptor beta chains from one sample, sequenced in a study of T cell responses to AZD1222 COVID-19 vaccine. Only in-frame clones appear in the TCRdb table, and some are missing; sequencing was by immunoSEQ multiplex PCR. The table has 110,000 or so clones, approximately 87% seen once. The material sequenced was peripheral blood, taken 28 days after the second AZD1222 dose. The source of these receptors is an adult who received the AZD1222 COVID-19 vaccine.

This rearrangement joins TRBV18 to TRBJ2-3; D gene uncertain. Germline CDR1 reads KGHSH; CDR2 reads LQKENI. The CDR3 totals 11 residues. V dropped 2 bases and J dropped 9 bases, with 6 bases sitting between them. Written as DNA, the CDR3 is TGTGCCAGCTCACCAGCTAAAACGCAGTATTTT. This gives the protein CASSPAKTQYF.

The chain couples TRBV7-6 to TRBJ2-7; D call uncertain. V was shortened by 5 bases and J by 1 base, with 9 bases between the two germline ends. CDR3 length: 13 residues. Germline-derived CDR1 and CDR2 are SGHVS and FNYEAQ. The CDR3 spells CASSRYSSYEQYF. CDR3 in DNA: TGTGCCAGCAGCCGCTACAGTTCCTACGAGCAGTACTTC.

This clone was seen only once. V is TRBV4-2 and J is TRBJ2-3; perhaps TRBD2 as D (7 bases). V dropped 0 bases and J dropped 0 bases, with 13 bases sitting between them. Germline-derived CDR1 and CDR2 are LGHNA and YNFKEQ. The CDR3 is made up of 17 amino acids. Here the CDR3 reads CASSQDGAGASTDTQYF. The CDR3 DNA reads TGTGCCAGCAGCCAAGACGGTGCGGGGGCTAGCACAGATACGCAGTATTTT.

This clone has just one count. CDR3 in amino acids: CASSLRRSSTDTQYF. DNA of the CDR3: TGTGCCAGCAGCTTACGCCGGTCTAGCACAGATACGCAGTATTTT. The V gene is TRBV11-1, the J gene TRBJ2-3; the D is unclear. Germline V gene data show CDR1 as SGHAT and CDR2 as FQDESV (reference sequence). V gave up 2 bases and J gave up 0 bases, with 9 bases separating them. CDR3 length: 15 amino acids.

The CDR3 DNA is TGTGCCAGCTCACCACCTATCTCTAGCGGGGACACTTACAATGAGCAGTTCTTC. It codes for CASSPPISSGDTYNEQFF. This chain connects TRBV18 to TRBJ2-1; 9 bases align to TRBD2. The CDR3 runs to 18 residues. After removal of 0 bases from V and 4 bases from J, the junction contained 10 bases not matched to a gene. CDR1 is KGHSH, CDR2 LQKENI, per germline.

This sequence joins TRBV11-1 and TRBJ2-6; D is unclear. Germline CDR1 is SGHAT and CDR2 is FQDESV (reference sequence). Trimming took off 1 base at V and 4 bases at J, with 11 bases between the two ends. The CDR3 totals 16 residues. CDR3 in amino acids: CASSLGSGPGANVLTF. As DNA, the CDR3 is TGTGCCAGCAGCTTAGGGAGTGGGCCCGGGGCCAACGTCCTGACTTTC.

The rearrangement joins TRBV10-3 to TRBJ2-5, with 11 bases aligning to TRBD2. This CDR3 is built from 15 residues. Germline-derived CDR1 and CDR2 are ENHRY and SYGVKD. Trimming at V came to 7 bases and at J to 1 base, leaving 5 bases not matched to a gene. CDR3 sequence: CAITEGTSGQETQYF. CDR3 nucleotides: TGTGCCATCACCGAGGGGACTAGCGGCCAAGAGACCCAGTACTTC.

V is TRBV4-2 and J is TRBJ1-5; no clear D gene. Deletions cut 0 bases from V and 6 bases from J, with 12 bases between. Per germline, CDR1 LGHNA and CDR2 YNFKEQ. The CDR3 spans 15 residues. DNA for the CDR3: TGTGCCAGCAGCCAAGATCTGGGTAGTAGTCAGCCCCAGCATTTT. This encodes CASSQDLGSSQPQHF.

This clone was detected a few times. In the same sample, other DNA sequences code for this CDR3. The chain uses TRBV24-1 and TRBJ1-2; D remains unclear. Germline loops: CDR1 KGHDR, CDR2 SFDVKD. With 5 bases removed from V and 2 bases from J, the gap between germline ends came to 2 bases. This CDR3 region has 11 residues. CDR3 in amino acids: CATSGNYGYTF. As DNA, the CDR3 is TGTGCCACCAGTGGAAACTATGGCTACACCTTC.

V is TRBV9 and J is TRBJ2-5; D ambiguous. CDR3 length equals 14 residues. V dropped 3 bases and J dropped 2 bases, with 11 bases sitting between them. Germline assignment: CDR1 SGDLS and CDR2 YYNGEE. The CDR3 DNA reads TGTGCCAGCAGCGGAAGTGGGTTACAAGAGACCCAGTACTTC. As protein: CASSGSGLQETQYF.

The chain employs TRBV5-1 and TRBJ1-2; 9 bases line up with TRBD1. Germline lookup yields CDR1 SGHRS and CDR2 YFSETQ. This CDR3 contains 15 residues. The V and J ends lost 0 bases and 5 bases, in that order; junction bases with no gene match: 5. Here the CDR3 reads CASSLDPGQGYGYTF. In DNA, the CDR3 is TGCGCCAGCAGCTTGGACCCGGGACAGGGTTATGGCTACACCTTC.

The CDR3 loop reads CASSLQGEGRSSYNEQFF. Here the CDR3 DNA reads TGTGCCAGCAGCTTACAAGGGGAGGGGCGAAGCTCCTACAATGAGCAGTTCTTC. The rearrangement uses TRBV21-1 and TRBJ2-1; TRBD2 is taken as the D call from the table, unchecked against the DNA. TRBV21-1 is a pseudogene locus. CDR3 length equals 18 residues.

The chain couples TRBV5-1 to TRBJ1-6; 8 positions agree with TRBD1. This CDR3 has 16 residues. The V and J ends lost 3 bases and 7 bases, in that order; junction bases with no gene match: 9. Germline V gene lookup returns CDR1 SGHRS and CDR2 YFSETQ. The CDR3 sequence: CASSYTSGTGNSPLHF. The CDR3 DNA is TGCGCCAGCAGCTACACCTCCGGGACAGGCAATTCACCCCTCCACTTT. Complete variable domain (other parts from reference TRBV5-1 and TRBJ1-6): KAGVTQTPRYLIKTRGQQVTLSCSPISGHRSVSWYQQTPGQGLQFLFEYFSETQRNKGNFPGRFSGRQFSNSRSEMNVSTLELGDSALYLCASSYTSGTGNSPLHFGNGTRLTVT.

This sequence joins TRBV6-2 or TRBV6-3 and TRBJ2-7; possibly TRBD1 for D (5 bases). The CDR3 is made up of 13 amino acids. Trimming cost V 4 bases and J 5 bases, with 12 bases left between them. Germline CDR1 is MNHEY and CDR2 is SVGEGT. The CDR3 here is CASSFDRVHEQYF. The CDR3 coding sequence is TGTGCCAGCAGTTTTGACAGAGTCCACGAGCAGTACTTC.

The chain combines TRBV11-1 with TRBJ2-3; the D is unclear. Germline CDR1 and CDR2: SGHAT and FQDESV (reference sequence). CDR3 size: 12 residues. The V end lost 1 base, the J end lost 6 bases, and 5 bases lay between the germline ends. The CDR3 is CASSLGGDTQYF. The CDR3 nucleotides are TGTGCCAGCAGCTTAGGTGGGGATACGCAGTATTTT.

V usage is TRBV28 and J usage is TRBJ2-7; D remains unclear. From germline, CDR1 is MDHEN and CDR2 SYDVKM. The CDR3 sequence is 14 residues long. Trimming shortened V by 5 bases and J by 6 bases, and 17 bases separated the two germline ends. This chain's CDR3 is CASSPISAAPEQYF. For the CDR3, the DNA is TGTGCCAGCAGTCCCATCTCCGCGGCGCCCGAGCAGTACTTC. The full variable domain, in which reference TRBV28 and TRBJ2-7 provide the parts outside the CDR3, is DVKVTQSSRYLVKRTGEKVFLECVQDMDHENMFWYRQDPGLGLRLIYFSYDVKMKEKGDIPEGYSVSREKKERFSLILESASTNQTSMYLCASSPISAAPEQYFGPGTRLTVT.

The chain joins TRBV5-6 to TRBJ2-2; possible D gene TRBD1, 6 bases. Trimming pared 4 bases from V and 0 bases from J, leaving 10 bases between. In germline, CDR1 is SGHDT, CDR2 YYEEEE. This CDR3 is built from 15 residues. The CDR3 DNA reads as TGTGCCAGCAGCCTCAGGGGAACGAACACCGGGGAGCTGTTTTTT. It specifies CASSLRGTNTGELFF.

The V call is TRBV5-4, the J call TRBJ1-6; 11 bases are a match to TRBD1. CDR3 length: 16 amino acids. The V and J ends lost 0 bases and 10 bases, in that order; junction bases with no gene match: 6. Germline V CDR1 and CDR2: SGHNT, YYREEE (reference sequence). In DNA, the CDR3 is TGTGCCAGCAGCTTGGCCCCGGGACAGGGGGGATCACCCCTCCACTTT. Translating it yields CASSLAPGQGGSPLHF.

Written as DNA, the CDR3 is TGTGCCAGCAGCTTTTCTAGGCGAGACCAGCCCCAGCATTTT. Translation gives CASSFSRRDQPQHF. The genes are TRBV7-9 and TRBJ1-5; no firm D call. CDR1 is SEHNR and CDR2 is FQNEAQ in the germline V gene (reference sequence). V gave up 3 bases and J gave up 7 bases, with 13 bases separating them. The CDR3 runs to 14 residues.

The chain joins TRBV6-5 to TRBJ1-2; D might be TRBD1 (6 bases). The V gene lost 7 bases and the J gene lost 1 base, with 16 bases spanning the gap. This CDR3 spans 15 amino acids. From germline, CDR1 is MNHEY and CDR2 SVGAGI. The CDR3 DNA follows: TGTGCCAGCACTCCGGACAGTACGATTAACTATGGCTACACCTTC. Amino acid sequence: CASTPDSTINYGYTF.

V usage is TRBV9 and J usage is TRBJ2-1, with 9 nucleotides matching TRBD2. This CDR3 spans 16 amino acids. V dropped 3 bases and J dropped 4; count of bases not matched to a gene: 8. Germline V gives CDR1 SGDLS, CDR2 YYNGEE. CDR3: CASSAETSGPYNEQFF. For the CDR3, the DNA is TGTGCCAGCAGCGCAGAGACTAGCGGTCCTTACAATGAGCAGTTCTTC.

The CDR3 region has the DNA TGTGCCAGCAGAGTCGGACAGGGTCGGGGGTCTGAAGCTTTCTTT. It yields the protein CASRVGQGRGSEAFF. This sequence joins TRBV7-2 and TRBJ1-1, with 8 bases fitting TRBD1. CDR3 length: 15 amino acids. Germline V gene lookup returns CDR1 SGHTA and CDR2 FQGNSA. The ends lost 6 bases at V and 6 bases at J; junction bases unmatched: 12.

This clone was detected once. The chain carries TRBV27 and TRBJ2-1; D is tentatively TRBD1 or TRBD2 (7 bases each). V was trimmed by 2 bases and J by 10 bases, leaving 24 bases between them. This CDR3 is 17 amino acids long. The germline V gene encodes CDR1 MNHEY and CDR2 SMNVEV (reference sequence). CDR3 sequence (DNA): TGTGCCAGCAGTTTAAGGTTTGGGGGAGGGGGCTCTGGGGAGCAGTTCTTC. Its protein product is CASSLRFGGGGSGEQFF.

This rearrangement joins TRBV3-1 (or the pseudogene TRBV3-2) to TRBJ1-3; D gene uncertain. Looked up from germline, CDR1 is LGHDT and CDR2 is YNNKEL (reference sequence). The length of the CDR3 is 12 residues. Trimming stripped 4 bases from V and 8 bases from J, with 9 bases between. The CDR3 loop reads CASSPQADTIYF. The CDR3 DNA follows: TGTGCCAGCAGCCCCCAGGCGGACACCATATATTTT.

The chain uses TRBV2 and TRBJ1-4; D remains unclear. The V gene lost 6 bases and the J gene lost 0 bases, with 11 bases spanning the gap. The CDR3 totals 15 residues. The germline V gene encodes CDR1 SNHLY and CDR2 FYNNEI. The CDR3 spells CASRPQTATNEKLFF. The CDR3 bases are TGTGCCAGCAGACCCCAAACTGCAACTAATGAAAAACTGTTTTTT.

This chain's CDR3 is CASSLAGDTRDTQYF. Written as DNA, the CDR3 is TGTGCCAGCAGTCTAGCGGGGGATACGAGAGATACGCAGTATTTT. This chain connects TRBV3-1 (or the pseudogene TRBV3-2) to TRBJ2-3; TRBD2 agrees at 10 bases. Germline V lookup: CDR1 LGHDT, CDR2 YNNKEL (reference sequence). The CDR3 consists of 15 residues. V lost 6 bases to trimming and J lost 5 bases; unmatched junction nucleotides: 8.

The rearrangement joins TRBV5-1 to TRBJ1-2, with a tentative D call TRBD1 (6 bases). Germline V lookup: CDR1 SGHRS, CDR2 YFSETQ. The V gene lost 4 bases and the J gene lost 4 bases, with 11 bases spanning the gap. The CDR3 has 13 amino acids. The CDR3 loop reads CASSTGAAYGYTF. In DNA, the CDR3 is TGCGCCAGCAGCACGGGGGCAGCCTATGGCTACACCTTC.

CDR3 amino acids: CASSVASSYEQYF. CDR3 bases: TGTGCCAGCAGCGTCGCAAGCTCCTACGAGCAGTACTTC. The chain couples TRBV12-3 or TRBV12-4 to TRBJ2-7, with D hard to call. V gave up 6 bases and J gave up 0 bases, with 9 bases separating them. The length of the CDR3 is 13 residues.

CDR3 region: CAISVLRTGTGPEAFF. CDR3 DNA: TGTGCCATCAGTGTACTTAGAACCGGGACAGGGCCTGAAGCTTTCTTT. This chain connects TRBV10-3 to TRBJ1-1; 9 positions match TRBD1. With 4 bases clipped from V and 6 bases from J, the junction kept 12 bases outside the gene matches. This CDR3 spans 16 amino acids. Germline CDR1 ENHRY, CDR2 SYGVKD.

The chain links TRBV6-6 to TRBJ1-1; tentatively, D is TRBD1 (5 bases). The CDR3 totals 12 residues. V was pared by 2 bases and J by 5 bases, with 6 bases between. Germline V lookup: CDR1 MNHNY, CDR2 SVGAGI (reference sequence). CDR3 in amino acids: CASSYTGTEAFF. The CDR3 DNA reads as TGTGCCAGCAGTTACACAGGAACTGAAGCTTTCTTT.